This TCR beta chain comes out of a study of naive and memory T cell subsets. The V and J ends lost 4 bases and 6 bases respectively, with 10 bases between them. The germline CDR1 and CDR2 sequences are LNHDA and SQIVND (reference sequence). The CDR3 sequence is 14 residues long. The SP2 primer and nested alpha and beta constant region primers amplified ligated cDNA in four rounds. TCRdb redid the calling of the 5' RACE reads with MiXCR, one entry per CDR3 protein. The sample shows about 60,000 distinct CDR3 sequences, 8% of them seen only once. An oligonucleotide containing a UMI was ligated to the 3' end of TCR cDNA. Reverse transcription used DNase-treated unsorted total RNA, aiming for roughly 1 to 1000 ng.

This clonotype was sampled from a female donor in good health. V gene TRBV19 combines with J gene TRBJ2-6; D is uncertain. Here the CDR3 reads CASSKGPLANVLTF. In DNA, the CDR3 is TGTGCCAGTAGTAAAGGGCCCTTGGCCAACGTCCTGACTTTC.